Reported below is one TCR beta chain. TCRdb keeps only in-frame clones here, not all; method: immunoSEQ multiplex PCR. This repertoire shows several thousand clones, 75% to 95% found once; its top ten account for less than 20%. The length of the CDR3 is 16 residues. Unmatched junction bases numbered 12, after V lost 1 base and J lost 14 bases. Germline CDR1 SGHDN, CDR2 FVKESK. These data originate in a study of control samples from healthy donors and cancer patients. The chain has TRBV14 and TRBJ1-6; 9 bases are a match to TRBD1. The sequence came from a man aged 55 to 70 with colorectal cancer. The specimen was PBMCs. CDR3 nucleotides: TGTGCCAGCAGCCAAGCCGGGACAGGGACCTTCATGGCCCTCCACTTT. Protein sequence: CASSQAGTGTFMALHF.